This TCR beta chain stems from a study of Ad26.COV2.S vaccination and SARS-CoV-2 variants. For the study at large: The donor participated in the COV1001 trial, in its Ad26.COV2.S arm. The vaccine Ad26.COV2.S was put into the muscle once, or twice with 56 days between. Study-wide results and limits: Total T cell responses may have been underestimated by the TCR breadth and depth analyses.

Described treatment: some 19 received Ad26.COV2.S at low or high dose, single or two shots; roughly 5 received placebo; per-sample allocation not given. Following the first vaccine or placebo injection, samples were taken on day 63. This adult donor, from Boston, was 18-55 years old. Per the germline V gene, CDR1 is SGHTS and CDR2 is YDEGEE. Trimming at V came to 5 bases and at J to 2 bases, leaving 10 bases not matched to a gene. The CDR3 has 16 residues. To note about this clone: As yet, its antigen is unknown.

Produced via immunoSEQ multiplex PCR; TCRdb's table is partial and in-frame only. The table lists roughly 400,000 clones, about 90% of them singletons. The chain recombines TRBV5-8 with TRBJ2-1; 7 bases are a match to TRBD1. The starting material was peripheral blood, obtained in a trial of Ad26.COV2.S vaccine versus placebo. The receptor's source is a person aged 18-65 years who received the Ad26.COV2.S COVID-19 vaccine or a placebo. This chain's CDR3 is CASRGARGKTYNEQFF. CDR3 coding DNA: TGTGCCAGCAGGGGAGCCAGGGGGAAAACCTACAATGAGCAGTTCTTC.